The 5 T cell receptor beta chains reported below all come from one sample, sequenced in a study of blood T cell repertoires in COVID-19. Here immunoSEQ multiplex PCR was the method, and the copy in TCRdb shows in-frame clones only, minus some. The sample includes 90,000 to 120,000 clones, roughly 80% of them seen just once. The sample comprised peripheral blood. All receptors come from a human donor in a cohort sampled during active COVID-19.

The DNA for the CDR3 is TGTGCCAGCAGCGACAGACTAGCGGGAACCACAGATACGCAGTATTTT. Its protein is CASSDRLAGTTDTQYF. The rearrangement joins TRBV7-2 to TRBJ2-3, with 11 positions matching TRBD2. In germline, CDR1 is SGHTA, CDR2 FQGNSA. V lost 5 bases to trimming and J lost 2 bases; unmatched junction nucleotides: 6. This CDR3 is 16 amino acids long.

The chain employs TRBV6-2 or TRBV6-3 and TRBJ2-2; D gene unclear. V lost 6 bases, J lost 2 bases, and 10 bases lay in between. Germline lookup yields CDR1 MNHEY and CDR2 SVGEGT. The CDR3 is 14 residues long. The CDR3 DNA reads as TGTGCCAGCAGCTTCGCGAGCAACACCGGGGAGCTGTTTTTT. This sequence encodes CASSFASNTGELFF.

This chain uses TRBV28 with TRBJ1-2; D not certain. CDR1 is MDHEN and CDR2 is SYDVKM in the germline V gene. V was shortened by 2 bases and J by 5 bases, with 9 bases between the two germline ends. This CDR3 spans 13 amino acids. The DNA of the CDR3 is TGTGCCAGCAGTTTAAGTGTGGCATATGGCTACACCTTC. Its translation: CASSLSVAYGYTF.

This chain uses TRBV19 with TRBJ1-5; 9 nucleotides line up with TRBD1. Looked up from germline, CDR1 is LNHDA and CDR2 is SQIVND (reference sequence). The CDR3 consists of 15 residues. The junction had 5 bases not matched to a gene; V was cut back by 4 bases and J by 4 bases. The DNA of the CDR3 is TGTGCCAGTAGTACGACGGACAGGGGTAATCAGCCCCAGCATTTT. This gives the protein CASSTTDRGNQPQHF.

The chain combines TRBV7-2 with TRBJ1-1; possible D gene TRBD1, 5 bases. CDR3 size: 14 residues. Germline CDR1 is SGHTA and CDR2 is FQGNSA. V was pared by 5 bases and J by 6 bases, with 16 bases between. The CDR3 spells CASSQGALSAEAFF. CDR3 DNA: TGTGCCAGCAGCCAAGGGGCGTTGAGCGCTGAAGCTTTCTTT.